These 30 T cell receptor beta chains came from one sample sequenced in a study of ipilimumab plus nivolumab after autologous stem cell transplantation. Measured with immunoSEQ multiplex PCR; TCRdb has only the in-frame clones, and not every one. The table shows 43,000 or so clones, with roughly 90% occurring only once. Sample: PBMCs, taken in a trial of ipilimumab plus nivolumab as post-transplant consolidation. The source of these receptors is a male donor with multiple myeloma.

This chain uses TRBV6-5 with TRBJ1-2; TRBD1 agrees at 11 bases. Trimming removed 5 bases from V and 13 bases from J; junction bases left unmatched: 9. CDR1 and CDR2 from the germline V gene are MNHEY and SVGAGI. This CDR3 spans 13 amino acids. In DNA, the CDR3 is TGTGCCAGCAGTCCCGGACAGGGGACAGGGGGCACCTTC. Its translation is CASSPGQGTGGTF.

V gene TRBV30 combines with J gene TRBJ2-3; TRBD1 or TRBD2 may be the D gene (5 bases each). This CDR3 has 13 residues. The germline V gene encodes CDR1 GTSNPN and CDR2 SVGIG (reference sequence). Trimming took off 5 bases at V and 3 bases at J, with 12 bases between the two ends. CDR3 bases: TGTGCCTGGGGAGTTGGGGGAACAGATACGCAGTATTTT. Translating it yields CAWGVGGTDTQYF.

This CDR3 is CASRKGANGELFF. DNA for the CDR3: TGTGCCAGCAGGAAGGGGGCAAACGGGGAGCTGTTTTTT. This chain links TRBV9 with TRBJ2-2, with 7 bases aligning to TRBD1. CDR1 SGDLS and CDR2 YYNGEE come from the germline V gene. V gave up 5 bases and J gave up 7 bases; unmatched junction bases: 5. The CDR3 runs to 13 residues.

This clone appeared once. The V call is TRBV19, the J call TRBJ1-1; D perhaps matches TRBD1 (5 bases). This CDR3 spans 15 amino acids. The V and J ends lost 5 bases and 0 bases respectively, with 13 bases between them. CDR1 and CDR2 (germline): LNHDA, SQIVND (reference sequence). CDR3 in DNA: TGTGCCAGTAGTCCTGGACACAGCATGAACACTGAAGCTTTCTTT. This encodes CASSPGHSMNTEAFF.

The V gene is TRBV7-2, the J gene TRBJ2-7, with D tentatively TRBD1 (5 bases). The CDR3 sequence is 13 residues long. CDR1 SGHTA and CDR2 FQGNSA come from the germline V gene. The germline V and J ends were trimmed by 2 bases and 5 bases, with 10 bases remaining between them. The chain's CDR3 is CASSLSRGHEQYF. The CDR3 coding sequence is TGTGCCAGCAGCTTAAGTAGGGGTCACGAGCAGTACTTC.

This clone was picked up a small number of times. V and J are TRBV4-2 and TRBJ2-5; D is uncertain. The CDR3 is made up of 15 amino acids. V lost 1 base to trimming and J lost 0 bases, with 9 bases between them. Germline V gene sequence: CDR1 LGHNA, CDR2 YNFKEQ. The CDR3 coding sequence is TGTGCCAGCAGCCAAGCAGCACTGTACCAAGAGACCCAGTACTTC. Its translation: CASSQAALYQETQYF.

The rearrangement uses TRBV5-1 and TRBJ2-7, with 7 positions matching TRBD1. The length of the CDR3 is 15 residues. V lost 4 bases, J lost 0 bases, and 7 bases stayed unmatched. Germline lookup yields CDR1 SGHRS and CDR2 YFSETQ. The CDR3 DNA follows: TGCGCCAGCAGCACACAGGGGCCTCCCTCCTACGAGCAGTACTTC. Encoded protein: CASSTQGPPSYEQYF. The complete variable domain, with remaining parts taken from reference TRBV5-1 and TRBJ2-7, reads KAGVTQTPRYLIKTRGQQVTLSCSPISGHRSVSWYQQTPGQGLQFLFEYFSETQRNKGNFPGRFSGRQFSNSRSEMNVSTLELGDSALYLCASSTQGPPSYEQYFGPGTRLTVT.

The chain links TRBV5-4 to TRBJ2-7; possibly TRBD2 for D (5 bases). The CDR3 contains 16 residues. The germline V and J ends were trimmed by 4 bases and 6 bases, with 23 bases remaining between them. Germline CDR1 and CDR2: SGHNT and YYREEE (reference sequence). CDR3 coding DNA: TGTGCCAGCAGCAACCGACCCCGAGGGATAGGAGTCGAGCAGTACTTC. It codes for CASSNRPRGIGVEQYF.

This chain joins TRBV5-4 and TRBJ1-2, with D unclear. This CDR3 contains 12 residues. With 4 bases removed from V and 4 bases from J, the gap between germline ends came to 8 bases. Germline CDR1 and CDR2: SGHNT and YYREEE (reference sequence). For the CDR3, the DNA is TGTGCCAGCAGCCAAGACGCCTATGGCTACACCTTC. This codes for CASSQDAYGYTF.

The chain has TRBV30 and TRBJ1-1; 8 bases match TRBD1. This CDR3 has 13 amino acids. Germline assignment: CDR1 GTSNPN and CDR2 SVGIG (reference sequence). V lost 3 bases and J lost 5; bases outside the gene matches: 5. Written as DNA, the CDR3 is TGTGCCTGGAGCCGGACAGGGAGGACTGAAGCTTTCTTT. This translates into CAWSRTGRTEAFF.

The chain joins TRBV6-5 to TRBJ1-1; 10 bases line up with TRBD1. Germline V gives CDR1 MNHEY, CDR2 SVGAGI. The CDR3 has 14 residues. The V gene end was trimmed by 6 bases and the J gene end by 5 bases; junction bases not matched to a gene: 6. The CDR3 nucleotides read TGTGCCAGCAGACCCGGGACAGGGGAGACTGAAGCTTTCTTT. Its translation is CASRPGTGETEAFF.

The rearrangement links TRBV5-1 to TRBJ2-1; 8 bases line up with TRBD2. The ends lost 3 bases at V and 4 bases at J; junction bases unmatched: 6. The CDR3 has 15 residues. Looked up from germline, CDR1 is SGHRS and CDR2 is YFSETQ. CDR3 in amino acids: CASSYGRGGYNEQFF. CDR3 coding DNA: TGCGCCAGCAGCTATGGACGGGGGGGATACAATGAGCAGTTCTTC.

This clone was found once. The genes are TRBV9 and TRBJ2-3; TRBD2 matches 11 bases. The CDR3 is 16 amino acids. Unmatched junction bases numbered 7, after V lost 2 bases and J lost 5 bases. Germline CDR1 reads SGDLS; CDR2 reads YYNGEE. For the CDR3, the DNA is TGTGCCAGCAGCGTCCCAACTAGCGGGAGTAGAGATACGCAGTATTTT. Translating it yields CASSVPTSGSRDTQYF.

This chain's CDR3 is CASSGLSRPESYGYTF. The CDR3 DNA reads TGCGCCAGCAGCGGTCTCTCCAGACCAGAATCCTATGGCTACACCTTC. The chain combines TRBV5-1 with TRBJ1-2; the D is unclear. Trimming shortened V by 4 bases and J by 4 bases, and 20 bases separated the two germline ends. The CDR3 is 16 residues long. Per the germline V gene, CDR1 is SGHRS and CDR2 is YFSETQ.

The V call is TRBV7-2, the J call TRBJ2-1; the D is unclear. The length of the CDR3 is 13 residues. Germline lookup yields CDR1 SGHTA and CDR2 FQGNSA. Trimming took off 1 base at V and 5 bases at J, with 6 bases between the two ends. The CDR3 reads CASSLGHNNEQFF. The CDR3 bases are TGTGCCAGCAGCTTAGGACACAACAATGAGCAGTTCTTC. Filled out from reference TRBV7-2 and TRBJ2-1, the complete variable domain reads GAGVSQSPSNKVTEKGKDVELRCDPISGHTALYWYRQSLGQGLEFLIYFQGNSAPDKSGLPSDRFSAERTGGSVSTLTIQRTQQEDSAVYLCASSLGHNNEQFFGPGTRLTVL.

The chain uses TRBV4-3 and TRBJ1-2, with 7 bases identical to TRBD1. The CDR3 is 13 residues long. J was trimmed by 7 bases and V by 6 bases; bases with no gene match: 8. Germline-derived CDR1 and CDR2 are LGHNA and YSLEER. CDR3 region: CASRYEGASGYTF. CDR3 bases: TGCGCCAGCAGATACGAGGGGGCGTCTGGCTACACCTTC.

This sequence joins TRBV7-2 and TRBJ2-1, with D possibly matching TRBD2 (7 bases). There are 15 residues in the CDR3. Trimming left V 5 bases short and J 7 bases short, with 18 bases between. Per the germline V gene, CDR1 is SGHTA and CDR2 is FQGNSA. The CDR3 sequence is CASSTSPGGRNEQFF. In DNA form, the CDR3 reads TGTGCCAGCAGCACTAGTCCGGGGGGCCGAAATGAGCAGTTCTTC.

V is TRBV2 and J is TRBJ2-1; the D gene is possibly TRBD1 (5 bases). This CDR3 is built from 17 residues. Germline V lookup: CDR1 SNHLY, CDR2 FYNNEI. V was cut by 1 base and J by 6 bases, with 19 bases left in between. This CDR3 is CASSEGGPWSFGNEQFF. CDR3 coding DNA: TGTGCCAGCAGTGAAGGGGGCCCGTGGAGTTTCGGCAATGAGCAGTTCTTC. The variable domain in full, completed from reference TRBV2 and TRBJ2-1, reads EPEVTQTPSHQVTQMGQEVILRCVPISNHLYFYWYRQILGQKVEFLVSFYNNEISEKSEIFDDQFSVERPDGSNFTLKIRSTKLEDSAMYFCASSEGGPWSFGNEQFFGPGTRLTVL.

CDR3 sequence (DNA): TGCGCCAGCAGCCAAGAAGGCGGGGGGCACACAGATACGCAGTATTTT. The encoded protein is CASSQEGGGHTDTQYF. This sequence joins TRBV4-3 and TRBJ2-3; 8 bases map to TRBD2. Trimming removed 0 bases from V and 2 bases from J; junction bases left unmatched: 4. The CDR3 has 16 amino acids. Germline V gene data show CDR1 as LGHNA and CDR2 as YSLEER.

A few counts support this clone. The V and J genes are TRBV19 and TRBJ1-3; D remains ambiguous. The CDR3 covers 16 residues. Germline loops: CDR1 LNHDA, CDR2 SQIVND (reference sequence). V dropped 5 bases and J dropped 0 bases, with 14 bases sitting between them. The CDR3 region is CASSRSRPVSGNTIYF. For the CDR3, the DNA is TGTGCCAGTAGTCGGAGCAGGCCGGTCTCTGGAAACACCATATATTTT.

The chain joins TRBV2 to TRBJ2-3; D might be TRBD1 (5 bases). Germline CDR1 reads SNHLY; CDR2 reads FYNNEI. V was pared by 6 bases and J by 2 bases, with 6 bases between. The CDR3 is 12 residues long. In nucleotides, the CDR3 is TGTGCCAGCAGGGACAACACAGATACGCAGTATTTT. This translates into CASRDNTDTQYF.

This chain connects TRBV7-9 to TRBJ2-7, with TRBD2 identical over 13 bases. The CDR3 is 14 amino acids. Germline loops: CDR1 SEHNR, CDR2 FQNEAQ (reference sequence). V shed 4 bases, J shed 6 bases, and the junction held 3 bases outside the gene matches. The CDR3 spells CASSSGTSGVEQYF. Here the CDR3 DNA reads TGTGCCAGCAGCTCCGGGACTAGCGGGGTCGAGCAGTACTTC.

The genes are TRBV10-3 and TRBJ2-7; 8 positions match TRBD1. V dropped 3 bases and J dropped 2; count of bases not matched to a gene: 6. The CDR3 is 15 amino acids. Germline-derived CDR1 and CDR2 are ENHRY and SYGVKD. The CDR3 nucleotides read TGTGCCATCAGTGAAAGGGGACAGGAGCCCTACGAGCAGTACTTC. It specifies CAISERGQEPYEQYF.

This clone was recorded only once. The J gene is TRBJ1-3, the V gene TRBV4-2; TRBD1 agrees at 8 bases. The J segment lost 1 base and the V segment lost 3 bases, leaving 5 bases of the junction unmatched. The V gene's germline CDR1 is LGHNA and CDR2 YNFKEQ. CDR3 length: 16 residues. The CDR3: CASSQGRTGSGNTIYF. In DNA, the CDR3 is TGTGCCAGCAGCCAGGGTCGGACAGGGTCTGGAAACACCATATATTTT.

V and J are TRBV11-2 and TRBJ1-1; 7 bases fit TRBD1. The CDR3 length is 17 residues. Per germline, CDR1 SGHAT and CDR2 FQNNGV. V gave up 4 bases and J gave up 4 bases; unmatched junction bases: 15. The CDR3 nucleotides are TGTGCCAGCAGCTCAAGGGGGCACAGGGGTTCGGTCACTGAAGCTTTCTTT. Residues: CASSSRGHRGSVTEAFF.

The V gene is TRBV11-2, the J gene TRBJ1-3; possibly TRBD1 for D (5 bases). Trimming took 3 bases from V and 0 from J, leaving 12 bases between them. The CDR3 consists of 16 residues. Germline V CDR1 and CDR2: SGHAT, FQNNGV. The CDR3 is CASSFRDGHSGNTIYF. In DNA form, the CDR3 reads TGTGCCAGCAGCTTCCGGGACGGGCACTCTGGAAACACCATATATTTT.

The rearrangement links TRBV5-1 to TRBJ2-7; TRBD1 agrees at 7 bases. The J segment lost 3 bases and the V segment lost 0 bases, leaving 9 bases of the junction unmatched. This CDR3 has 16 amino acids. Germline V gives CDR1 SGHRS, CDR2 YFSETQ. CDR3 region: CASSLADRDINYEQYF. The CDR3, as DNA: TGCGCCAGCAGCTTGGCCGACAGGGATATTAACTACGAGCAGTACTTC. The full variable domain, completed using reference TRBV5-1 and TRBJ2-7, is KAGVTQTPRYLIKTRGQQVTLSCSPISGHRSVSWYQQTPGQGLQFLFEYFSETQRNKGNFPGRFSGRQFSNSRSEMNVSTLELGDSALYLCASSLADRDINYEQYFGPGTRLTVT.

The CDR3 sequence is CASSEQGYSYEQYF. Here the CDR3 DNA reads TGTGCCAGCAGTGAACAGGGGTACTCCTACGAGCAGTACTTC. The gene calls are TRBV2 and TRBJ2-7; maybe TRBD1 (6 bases). CDR1 is SNHLY, CDR2 FYNNEI, per germline. Between the trimmed V and J ends, which lost 2 bases and 0 bases, there was a span of 8 bases. This CDR3 is 14 amino acids long.

This clone occurred a few times. The V call is TRBV7-3, the J call TRBJ1-6; 9 nucleotides agree with TRBD1. Unmatched junction bases numbered 6, after V lost 5 bases and J lost 7 bases. Per germline, CDR1 SGHTA and CDR2 FQGTGA. There are 15 residues in the CDR3. CDR3 amino acids: CASSPSGTGNSPLHF. CDR3 sequence (DNA): TGTGCCAGCAGCCCATCCGGGACAGGGAATTCACCCCTCCACTTT.

This clone was counted once. The chain combines TRBV15 with TRBJ1-2, with D possibly matching TRBD1 (5 bases). The CDR3 extends over 15 amino acids. Trimming took 0 bases from V and 4 from J, leaving 12 bases between them. Germline CDR1 is LNHNV and CDR2 is YYDKDF (reference sequence). The CDR3 loop is CATSRDGGGSYGYTF. DNA of the CDR3: TGTGCCACCAGCAGAGATGGGGGGGGATCCTATGGCTACACCTTC.